This record covers a single TCR beta chain. Antigen unknown. These data come from a study of CD8+ T cells in alopecia areata. After isolation, RNA underwent reverse transcription to generate cDNA as the sequencing template. Sequenced by immunoSEQ multiplex PCR; TCRdb stores in-frame clones only, minus some. The data hold 120,000 or so clones, with about 46% observed a single time. The CDR3 runs to 15 residues. CDR1 MGHRA and CDR2 YSYEKL come from the germline V gene. Trimming shortened V by 0 bases and J by 8 bases, and 16 bases separated the two germline ends. The study, taken as a whole, reports: Mice gave a clearer picture of TCR sharing than patients did, possibly for HLA-related reasons. In lesional scalp, particularly from alopecia totalis/universalis, clonality was higher than in normal scalp.

Sequences were obtained from NKG2D-low CD8+ T cells sorted from blood. This TCR came from a human donor with alopecia areata. The rearrangement uses TRBV4-1 and TRBJ1-2, with a weak D call TRBD1 (6 bases). CDR3 amino acids: CASSQDRGTLPGYTF. DNA for the CDR3: TGCGCCAGCAGCCAAGATCGTGGGACATTACCCGGCTACACCTTC.